This TCR beta chain comes out of a study of Graves' ophthalmopathy and Graves' hyperthyroidism. Turning to the study itself: Upon initial diagnosis and before any treatment, peripheral blood was collected. Study findings and constraints: With less than 90% sensitivity and around 81% specificity, a 13-signature model separated ophthalmopathy from stable hyperthyroidism.

For donors with ophthalmopathy, the disease showed moderate-to-severe activity, reached CAS ≥3 and NOSPECS ≥4, and had lasted under 3 months. Establishment of the diagnosis relied upon clinical symptoms, serum thyroxine, TRAb, thyroid ultrasound and orbital computed tomography. Trimming stripped 0 bases from V and 6 bases from J, with 18 bases between. The germline CDR1 and CDR2 sequences are DFQATT and SNEGSKA (reference sequence). There are 15 residues in the CDR3. RNA served as the template for amplifying TCR beta CDR3 regions. Investigators did first-round RT-PCR with HTBI primers, then second-round multiplex PCR. TCRdb reprocessed the multiplex PCR reads with MiXCR, giving one entry per CDR3 protein. The repertoire holds approximately 700,000 distinct CDR3 sequences, with 35% to 50% as singletons. A few counts support this clonotype. As yet, its antigen is unknown.

The origin of this receptor is an adult man with Graves' ophthalmopathy. The material sequenced was peripheral blood. The genes are TRBV20-1 and TRBJ2-7; weak D call: TRBD2 (6 bases). CDR3 sequence reads: CSARDGGIAFREQYF. CDR3 coding DNA: TGCAGTGCTAGAGATGGAGGGATCGCTTTTCGCGAGCAGTACTTC.